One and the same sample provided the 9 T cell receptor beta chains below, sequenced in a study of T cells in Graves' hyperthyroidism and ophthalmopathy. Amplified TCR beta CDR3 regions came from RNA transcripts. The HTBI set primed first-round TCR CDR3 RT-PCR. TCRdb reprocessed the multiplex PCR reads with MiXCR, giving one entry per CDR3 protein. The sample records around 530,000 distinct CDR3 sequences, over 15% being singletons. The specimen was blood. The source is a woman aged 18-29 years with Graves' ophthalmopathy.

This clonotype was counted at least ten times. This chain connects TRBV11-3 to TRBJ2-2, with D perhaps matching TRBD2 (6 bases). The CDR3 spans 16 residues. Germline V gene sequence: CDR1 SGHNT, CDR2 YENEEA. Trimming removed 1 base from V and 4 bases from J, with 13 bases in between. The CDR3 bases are TGTGCCAGCAGCTTAGGGGGGGAAACGATCACCGGGGAGCTGTTTTTT. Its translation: CASSLGGETITGELFF.

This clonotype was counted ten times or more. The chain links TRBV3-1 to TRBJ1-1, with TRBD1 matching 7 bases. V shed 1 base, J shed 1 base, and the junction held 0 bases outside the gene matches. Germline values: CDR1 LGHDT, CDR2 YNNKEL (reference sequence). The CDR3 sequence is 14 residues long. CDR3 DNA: TGTGCCAGCAGCCAAGGGACAGGGAACACTGAAGCTTTCTTT. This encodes CASSQGTGNTEAFF.

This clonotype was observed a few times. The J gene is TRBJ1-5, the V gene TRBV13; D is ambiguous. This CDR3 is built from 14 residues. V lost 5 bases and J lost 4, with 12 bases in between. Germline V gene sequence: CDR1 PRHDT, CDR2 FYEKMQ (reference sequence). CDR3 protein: CASSLRATNQPQHF. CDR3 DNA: TGTGCCAGCAGCCTCCGGGCCACGAATCAGCCCCAGCATTTT.

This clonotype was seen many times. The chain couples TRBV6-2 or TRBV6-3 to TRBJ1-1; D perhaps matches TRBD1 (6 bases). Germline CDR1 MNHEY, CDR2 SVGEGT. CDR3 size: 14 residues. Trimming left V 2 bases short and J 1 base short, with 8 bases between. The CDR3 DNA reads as TGTGCCAGCAGTTACCAGGGGAAGAACACTGAAGCTTTCTTT. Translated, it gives CASSYQGKNTEAFF.

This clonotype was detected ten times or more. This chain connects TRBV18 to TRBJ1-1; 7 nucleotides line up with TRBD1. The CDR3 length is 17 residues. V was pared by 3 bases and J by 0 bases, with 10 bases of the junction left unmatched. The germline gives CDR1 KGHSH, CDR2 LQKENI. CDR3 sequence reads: CASSPGRGQLMNTEAFF. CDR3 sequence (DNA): TGTGCCAGCTCACCGGGAAGGGGGCAACTTATGAACACTGAAGCTTTCTTT.

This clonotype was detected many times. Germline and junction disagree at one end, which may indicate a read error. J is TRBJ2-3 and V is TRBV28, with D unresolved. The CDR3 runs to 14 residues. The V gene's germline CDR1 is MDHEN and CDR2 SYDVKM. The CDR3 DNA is TGTGCCAGCAGTTCCACCGCGCCCACAGATACGCAGTGTTTT. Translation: CASSSTAPTDTQCF.

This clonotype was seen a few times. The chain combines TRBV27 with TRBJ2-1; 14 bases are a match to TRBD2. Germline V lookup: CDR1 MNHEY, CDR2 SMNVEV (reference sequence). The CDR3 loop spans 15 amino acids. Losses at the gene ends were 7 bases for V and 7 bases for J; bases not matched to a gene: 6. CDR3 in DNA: TGTGCCAGCACGAAGGGGACTAGCGGGAGAAATGAGCAGTTCTTC. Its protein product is CASTKGTSGRNEQFF.

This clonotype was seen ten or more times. CDR3 amino acids: CASSTPGTGYNEQFF. The CDR3 region has the DNA TGTGCCAGCAGCACTCCCGGGACAGGGTACAATGAGCAGTTCTTC. This chain connects TRBV7-9 to TRBJ2-1; 9 nucleotides agree with TRBD1. Germline-derived CDR1 and CDR2 are SEHNR and FQNEAQ (reference sequence). Trimming took 5 bases from V and 4 from J; bases not matched to a gene: 6. CDR3 length: 15 residues. Using reference TRBV7-9 and TRBJ2-1 for the parts outside the CDR3, the full variable domain is DTGVSQNPRHKITKRGQNVTFRCDPISEHNRLYWYRQTLGQGPEFLTYFQNEAQLEKSRLLSDRFSAERPKGSFSTLEIQRTEQGDSAMYLCASSTPGTGYNEQFFGPGTRLTVL.

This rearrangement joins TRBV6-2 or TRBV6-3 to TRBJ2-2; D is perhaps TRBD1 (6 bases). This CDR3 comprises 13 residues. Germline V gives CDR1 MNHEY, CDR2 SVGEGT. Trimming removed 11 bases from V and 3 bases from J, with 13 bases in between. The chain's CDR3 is CAARPGDTGELFF. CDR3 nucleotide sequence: TGTGCCGCTAGACCAGGGGACACCGGGGAGCTGTTTTTT.